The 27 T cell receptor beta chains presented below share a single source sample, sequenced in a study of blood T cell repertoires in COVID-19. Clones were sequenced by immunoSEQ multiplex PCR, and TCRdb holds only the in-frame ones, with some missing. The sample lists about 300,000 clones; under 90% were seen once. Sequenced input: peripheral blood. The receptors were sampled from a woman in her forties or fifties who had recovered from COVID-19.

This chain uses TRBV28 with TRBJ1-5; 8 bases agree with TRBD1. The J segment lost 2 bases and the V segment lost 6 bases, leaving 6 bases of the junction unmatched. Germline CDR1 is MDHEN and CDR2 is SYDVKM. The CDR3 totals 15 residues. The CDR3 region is CASSGQGAGNQPQHF. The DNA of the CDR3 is TGTGCCAGCAGCGGGCAGGGGGCTGGCAATCAGCCCCAGCATTTT. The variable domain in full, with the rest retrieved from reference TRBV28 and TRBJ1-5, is DVKVTQSSRYLVKRTGEKVFLECVQDMDHENMFWYRQDPGLGLRLIYFSYDVKMKEKGDIPEGYSVSREKKERFSLILESASTNQTSMYLCASSGQGAGNQPQHFGDGTRLSIL.

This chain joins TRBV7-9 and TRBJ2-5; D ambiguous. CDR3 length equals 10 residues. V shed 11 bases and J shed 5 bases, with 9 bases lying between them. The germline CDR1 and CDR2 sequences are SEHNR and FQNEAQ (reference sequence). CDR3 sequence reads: CAGERETQYF. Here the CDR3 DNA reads TGTGCCGGAGAGAGGGAGACCCAGTACTTC.

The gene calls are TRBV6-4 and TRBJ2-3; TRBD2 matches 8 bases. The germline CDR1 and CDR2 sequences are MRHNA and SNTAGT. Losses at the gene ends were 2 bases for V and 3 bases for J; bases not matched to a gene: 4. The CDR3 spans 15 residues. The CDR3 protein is CASSDQGTRTDTQYF. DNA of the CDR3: TGTGCCAGCAGTGACCAAGGGACTAGAACAGATACGCAGTATTTT.

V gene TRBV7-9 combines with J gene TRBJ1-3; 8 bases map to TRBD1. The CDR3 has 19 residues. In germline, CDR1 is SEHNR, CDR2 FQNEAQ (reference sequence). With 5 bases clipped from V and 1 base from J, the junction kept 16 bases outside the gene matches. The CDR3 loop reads CASSQAEPGDRGSGNTIYF. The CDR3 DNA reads TGTGCCAGCAGCCAGGCCGAGCCGGGAGACAGGGGATCTGGAAACACCATATATTTT. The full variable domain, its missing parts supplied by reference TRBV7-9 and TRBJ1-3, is DTGVSQNPRHKITKRGQNVTFRCDPISEHNRLYWYRQTLGQGPEFLTYFQNEAQLEKSRLLSDRFSAERPKGSFSTLEIQRTEQGDSAMYLCASSQAEPGDRGSGNTIYFGEGSWLTVV.

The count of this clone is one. The CDR3 coding sequence is TGTGCCAGAACGGGGACTGAAGCTTTCTTT. It yields the protein CARTGTEAFF. The V gene is TRBV5-3, the J gene TRBJ1-1; D unclear. TRBV5-3 is labeled an ORF, and its function is uncertain. The CDR3 spans 10 residues. Trimming shortened V by 6 bases and J by 5 bases, and 5 bases separated the two germline ends.

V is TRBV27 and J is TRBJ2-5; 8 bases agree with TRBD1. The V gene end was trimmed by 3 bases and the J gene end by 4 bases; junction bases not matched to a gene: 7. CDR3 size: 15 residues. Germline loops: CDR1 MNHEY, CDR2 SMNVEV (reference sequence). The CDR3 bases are TGTGCCAGCAGTTTTGGGACGACAGGGGTAGAGACCCAGTACTTC. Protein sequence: CASSFGTTGVETQYF.

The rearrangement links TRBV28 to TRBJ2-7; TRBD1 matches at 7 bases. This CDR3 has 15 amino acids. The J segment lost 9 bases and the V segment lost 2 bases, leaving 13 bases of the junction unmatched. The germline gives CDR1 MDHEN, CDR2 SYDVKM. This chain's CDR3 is CASSLRTGRKDLQYF. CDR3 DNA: TGTGCCAGCAGTTTACGGACAGGTCGTAAGGACCTGCAGTACTTC.

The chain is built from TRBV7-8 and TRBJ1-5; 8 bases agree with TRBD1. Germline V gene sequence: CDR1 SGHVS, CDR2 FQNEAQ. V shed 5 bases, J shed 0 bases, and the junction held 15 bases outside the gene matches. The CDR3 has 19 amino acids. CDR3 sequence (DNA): TGTGCCAGCAGCCTAGGGACTGGACAGGGAACATTTAGCAATCAGCCCCAGCATTTT. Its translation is CASSLGTGQGTFSNQPQHF.

The CDR3 bases are TGTGCCTGGATCCCTTGGAACACCGGGGAGCTGTTTTTT. This translates into CAWIPWNTGELFF. V and J are TRBV30 and TRBJ2-2; D not certain. V was clipped by 4 bases and J by 1 base, with 7 bases between them. Germline lookup yields CDR1 GTSNPN and CDR2 SVGIG (reference sequence). The CDR3 runs to 13 residues.

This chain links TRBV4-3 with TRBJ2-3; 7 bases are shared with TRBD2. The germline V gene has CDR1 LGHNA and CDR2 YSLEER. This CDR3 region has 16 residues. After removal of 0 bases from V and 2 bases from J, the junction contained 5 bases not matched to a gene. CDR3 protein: CASSQDGGGYTDTQYF. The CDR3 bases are TGCGCCAGCAGCCAAGATGGGGGGGGATACACAGATACGCAGTATTTT.

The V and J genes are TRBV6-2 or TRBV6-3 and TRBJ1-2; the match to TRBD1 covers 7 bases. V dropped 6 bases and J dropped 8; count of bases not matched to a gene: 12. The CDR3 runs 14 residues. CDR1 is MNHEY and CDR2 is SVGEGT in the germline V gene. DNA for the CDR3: TGTGCCAGCAGCACAGGGACAGCCCTTTGGGGCTACACCTTC. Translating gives CASSTGTALWGYTF.

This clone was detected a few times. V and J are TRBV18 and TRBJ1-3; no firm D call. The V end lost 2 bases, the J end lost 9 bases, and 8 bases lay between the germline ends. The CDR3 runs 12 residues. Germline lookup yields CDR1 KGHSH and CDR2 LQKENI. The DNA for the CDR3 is TGTGCCAGCTCACCAGGGGAGCCCACCATATATTTT. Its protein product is CASSPGEPTIYF. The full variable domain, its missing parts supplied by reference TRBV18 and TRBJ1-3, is NAGVMQNPRHLVRRRGQEARLRCSPMKGHSHVYWYRQLPEEGLKFMVYLQKENIIDESGMPKERFSAEFPKEGPSILRIQQVVRGDSAAYFCASSPGEPTIYFGEGSWLTVV.

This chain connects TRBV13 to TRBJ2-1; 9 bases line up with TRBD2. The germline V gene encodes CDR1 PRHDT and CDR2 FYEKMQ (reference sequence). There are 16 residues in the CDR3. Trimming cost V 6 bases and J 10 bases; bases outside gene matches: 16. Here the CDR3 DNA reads TGTGCCAGCAGTTTTTCCCCGGGACTAGCATCAGGGGAGCAGTTCTTC. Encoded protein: CASSFSPGLASGEQFF.

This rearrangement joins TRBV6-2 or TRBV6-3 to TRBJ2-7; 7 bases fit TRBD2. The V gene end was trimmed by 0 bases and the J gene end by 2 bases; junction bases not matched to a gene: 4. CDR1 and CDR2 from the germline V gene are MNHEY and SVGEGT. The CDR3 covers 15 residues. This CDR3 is CASSYSAGDPYEQYF. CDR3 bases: TGTGCCAGCAGTTACTCGGCGGGGGATCCCTACGAGCAGTACTTC.

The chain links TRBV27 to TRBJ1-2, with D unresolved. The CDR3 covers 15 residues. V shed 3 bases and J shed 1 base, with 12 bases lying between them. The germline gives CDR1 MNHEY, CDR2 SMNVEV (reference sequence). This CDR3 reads CASSFPCFVNYGYTF. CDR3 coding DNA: TGTGCCAGCAGTTTCCCCTGTTTCGTTAACTATGGCTACACCTTC.

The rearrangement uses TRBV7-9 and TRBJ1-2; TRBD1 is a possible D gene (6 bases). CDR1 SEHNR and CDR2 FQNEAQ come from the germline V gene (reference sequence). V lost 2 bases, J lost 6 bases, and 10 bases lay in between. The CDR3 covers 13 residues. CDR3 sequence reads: CASSLSGADGYTF. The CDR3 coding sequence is TGTGCCAGCAGCTTATCAGGGGCGGATGGCTACACCTTC.

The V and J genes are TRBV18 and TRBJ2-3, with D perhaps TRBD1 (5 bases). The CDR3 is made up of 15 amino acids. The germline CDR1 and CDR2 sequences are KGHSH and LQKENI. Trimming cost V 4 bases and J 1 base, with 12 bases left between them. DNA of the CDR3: TGTGCCAGCTCACGACAGACCTCGGGCACAGATACGCAGTATTTT. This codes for CASSRQTSGTDTQYF.

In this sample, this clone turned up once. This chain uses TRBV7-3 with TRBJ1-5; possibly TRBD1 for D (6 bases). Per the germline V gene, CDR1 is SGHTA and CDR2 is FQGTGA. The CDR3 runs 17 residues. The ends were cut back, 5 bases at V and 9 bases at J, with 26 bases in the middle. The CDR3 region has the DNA TGTGCCAGCAGCGTCCCTGTCCTTGGACAGCCACGGGGGCCCCAGCATTTT. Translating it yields CASSVPVLGQPRGPQHF.

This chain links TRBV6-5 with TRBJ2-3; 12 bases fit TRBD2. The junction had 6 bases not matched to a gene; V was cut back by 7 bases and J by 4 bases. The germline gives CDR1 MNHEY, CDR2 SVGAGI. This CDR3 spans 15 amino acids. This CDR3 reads CASTRTSGIADTQYF. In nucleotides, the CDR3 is TGTGCCAGCACCCGGACTAGCGGGATCGCAGATACGCAGTATTTT.

CDR3 loop: CASSAQGAGYGYTF. In DNA, the CDR3 is TGTGCCAGCAGCGCACAGGGGGCAGGGTATGGCTACACCTTC. V usage is TRBV9 and J usage is TRBJ1-2; 9 bases agree with TRBD1. V gave up 3 bases and J gave up 5 bases; unmatched junction bases: 5. The germline gives CDR1 SGDLS, CDR2 YYNGEE. This CDR3 has 14 residues.

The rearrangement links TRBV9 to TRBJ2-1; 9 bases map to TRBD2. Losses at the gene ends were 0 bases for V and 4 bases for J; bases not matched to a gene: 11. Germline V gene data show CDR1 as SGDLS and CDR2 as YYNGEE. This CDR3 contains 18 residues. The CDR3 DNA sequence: TGTGCCAGCAGCGTAGGGTCTGGGGGAGCGGGAGGATACAATGAGCAGTTCTTC. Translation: CASSVGSGGAGGYNEQFF.

CDR3 nucleotide sequence: TGTGCCAGCAGTTTGGCAACAGGGGGCCGGGCCAAAAACATTCAGTACTTC. Protein product: CASSLATGGRAKNIQYF. The rearrangement links TRBV28 to TRBJ2-4; 9 bases fit TRBD1. The CDR3 is 17 residues long. The trim removed 3 bases at V and 1 base at J, leaving 7 bases unmatched. Per germline, CDR1 MDHEN and CDR2 SYDVKM.

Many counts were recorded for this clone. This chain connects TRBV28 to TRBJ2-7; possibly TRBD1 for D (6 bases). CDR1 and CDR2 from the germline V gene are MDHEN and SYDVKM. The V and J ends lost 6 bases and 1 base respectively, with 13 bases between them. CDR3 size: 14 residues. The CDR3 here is CASSTGRGSYEQYF. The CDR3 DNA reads TGTGCCAGCAGCACAGGGAGAGGGTCCTACGAGCAGTACTTC.

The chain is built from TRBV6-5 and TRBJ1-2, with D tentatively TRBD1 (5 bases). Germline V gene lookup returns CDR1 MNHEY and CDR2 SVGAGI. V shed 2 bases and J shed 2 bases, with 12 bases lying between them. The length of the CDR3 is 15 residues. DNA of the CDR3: TGTGCCAGCAGTTACCCACAGGCTTTAAACTATGGCTACACCTTC. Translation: CASSYPQALNYGYTF.

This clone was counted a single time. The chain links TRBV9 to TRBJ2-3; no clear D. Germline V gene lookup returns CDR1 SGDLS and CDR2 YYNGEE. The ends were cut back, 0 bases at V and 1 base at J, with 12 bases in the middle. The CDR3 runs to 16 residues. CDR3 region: CASSVGSEVGTDTQYF. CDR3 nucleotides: TGTGCCAGCAGCGTAGGCTCCGAGGTGGGCACAGATACGCAGTATTTT. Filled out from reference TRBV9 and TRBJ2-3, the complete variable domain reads DSGVTQTPKHLITATGQRVTLRCSPRSGDLSVYWYQQSLDQGLQFLIQYYNGEERAKGNILERFSAQQFPDLHSELNLSSLELGDSALYFCASSVGSEVGTDTQYFGPGTRLTVL.

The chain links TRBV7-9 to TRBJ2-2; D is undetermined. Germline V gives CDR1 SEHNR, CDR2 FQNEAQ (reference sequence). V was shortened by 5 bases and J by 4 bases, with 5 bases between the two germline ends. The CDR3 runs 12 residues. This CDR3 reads CASSPRTGELFF. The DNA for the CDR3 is TGTGCCAGCAGCCCTCGCACCGGGGAGCTGTTTTTT. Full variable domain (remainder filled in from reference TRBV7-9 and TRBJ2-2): DTGVSQNPRHKITKRGQNVTFRCDPISEHNRLYWYRQTLGQGPEFLTYFQNEAQLEKSRLLSDRFSAERPKGSFSTLEIQRTEQGDSAMYLCASSPRTGELFFGEGSRLTVL.

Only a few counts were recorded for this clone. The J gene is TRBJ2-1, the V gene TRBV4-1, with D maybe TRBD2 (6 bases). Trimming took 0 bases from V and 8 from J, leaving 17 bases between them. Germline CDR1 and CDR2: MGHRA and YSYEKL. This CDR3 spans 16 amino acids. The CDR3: CASSQDKGLAAHEQFF. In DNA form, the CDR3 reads TGCGCCAGCAGCCAAGATAAGGGACTTGCGGCCCATGAGCAGTTCTTC.